Listed below are T cell receptor beta chains from one sample, sequenced in a study of CD8+ T cells in alopecia areata. Clones were sequenced by immunoSEQ multiplex PCR, and TCRdb holds only the in-frame ones, with some missing. The sample has under 200,000 clones; 55% to 75% are singletons. This material consisted of CD4+ T cells sorted from blood, taken at week 24, from a patient treated with tofacitinib. These receptor sequences come from a human donor with alopecia areata. Each CDR3 is given with its conserved first and last residue. A D gene is named only where the DNA matches it firmly. Clone size appears in some rows only: once, few, many, or a class for an expanded clone.

d_call	clone_size	v_call	j_call	cdr3_aa	cdr3_nt
-	-	TRBV25-1	TRBJ2-2	CASSESVGELFF	TGTGCCAGCAGTGAGTCCGTCGGGGAGCTGTTTTTT
-	once	TRBV23-1	TRBJ1-1	CASSQSRGRYTEAFF	TGCGCCAGCAGTCAATCGAGGGGAAGATACACTGAAGCTTTCTTT
TRBD1	-	TRBV7-6	TRBJ1-1	CASSLDTGGKAFF	TGTGCCAGCAGCTTAGATACAGGGGGCAAAGCTTTCTTT
-	-	TRBV5-1	TRBJ2-5	CASSLENRVGETQYF	TGCGCCAGCAGCTTGGAGAACAGGGTCGGGGAGACCCAGTACTTC
-	-	TRBV30	TRBJ1-4	CAWSRSGQLFF	TGTGCCTGGAGTAGGTCAGGGCAACTGTTTTTT
TRBD2	-	TRBV30	TRBJ2-1	CAWSGGASGTLSYNEQFF	TGTGCCTGGAGTGGGGGGGCTAGCGGGACCCTCTCCTACAATGAGCAGTTCTTC
-	once	TRBV30	TRBJ2-2	CAWSVRLTGELFF	TGTGCCTGGAGTGTAAGGTTGACCGGGGAGCTGTTTTTT
TRBD2	few	TRBV4-1	TRBJ2-3	CASSQGTTSGNTDTQYF	TGCGCCAGCAGCCAAGGCACGACTAGCGGAAACACAGATACGCAGTATTTT
TRBD1	-	TRBV19	TRBJ2-5	CASSIGWTSGGRETQYF	TGTGCCAGTAGTATAGGATGGACATCAGGGGGCCGGGAGACCCAGTACTTC
-	few	TRBV9	TRBJ2-3	CASITGTDTQYF	TGTGCCAGCATAACGGGGACAGATACGCAGTATTTT
TRBD1	-	TRBV30	TRBJ1-5	CAWSVPLYFEQGNSNQPQHF	TGTGCCTGGAGTGTACCGTTGTACTTCGAACAGGGGAATAGCAATCAGCCCCAGCATTTT
-	-	TRBV29-1	TRBJ2-3	CSVEDDTDTQYF	TGCAGCGTTGAAGATGACACAGATACGCAGTATTTT
-	-	TRBV19	TRBJ1-3	CASTSRSSGNTIYF	TGTGCCAGTACCTCGCGGAGCTCTGGAAACACCATATATTTT
-	-	TRBV5-1	TRBJ2-3	CASSFGVGITDTQYF	TGCGCCAGCAGCTTTGGTGTGGGAATCACAGATACGCAGTATTTT
TRBD1	-	TRBV5-1	TRBJ2-7	CASSLVYRGYEQYF	TGCGCCAGCAGCTTGGTTTACAGGGGCTACGAGCAGTACTTC
TRBD2	few	TRBV10-3	TRBJ2-5	CAISASSGGPLQETQYF	TGTGCCATCAGTGCCTCTAGCGGGGGGCCCCTCCAAGAGACCCAGTACTTC
TRBD1	-	TRBV29-1	TRBJ2-2	CSVGGQGVPGSTGELFF	TGCAGCGTTGGGGGACAGGGGGTCCCGGGGTCCACCGGGGAGCTGTTTTTT
-	few	TRBV2	TRBJ2-5	CASKLSQETQYF	TGTGCCAGCAAGCTTTCTCAAGAGACCCAGTACTTC
-	-	TRBV6-1	TRBJ1-5	CASSDTWGNQPQHF	TGTGCCAGCAGTGACACATGGGGGAATCAGCCCCAGCATTTT
-	-	TRBV29-1	TRBJ1-2	CSVELAGNGGYTF	TGCAGCGTTGAGCTAGCAGGGAATGGTGGCTACACCTTC
TRBD1	once	TRBV9	TRBJ1-2	CASSETAGGWIGYTF	TGTGCCAGCAGCGAAACCGCAGGGGGCTGGATCGGCTACACCTTC
-	-	TRBV29-1	TRBJ1-1	CSVSGPEKAEAFF	TGCAGCGTTTCGGGACCGGAGAAAGCTGAAGCTTTCTTT
TRBD1	-	TRBV2	TRBJ2-5	CASTSGGQETQYF	TGTGCCAGCACCTCAGGGGGCCAAGAGACCCAGTACTTC
-	-	TRBV11-1	TRBJ2-7	CASSSFASSYEQYF	TGTGCCAGCAGCTCTTTTGCTAGCTCCTACGAGCAGTACTTC
-	-	TRBV12-5	TRBJ2-3	CASGPLGRGTDTQYF	TGTGCTAGTGGTCCGCTAGGGAGAGGCACAGATACGCAGTATTTT
TRBD1	-	TRBV5-1	TRBJ1-2	CASSLQGVGYTF	TGCGCCAGCAGCTTGCAGGGGGTCGGCTACACCTTC
-	once	TRBV7-8	TRBJ1-6	CASSQDRIGNSPLHF	TGTGCCAGCAGCCAAGACAGAATCGGGAATTCACCCCTCCACTTT
-	-	TRBV5-1	TRBJ2-5	CASSLDRLSGTQYF	TGCGCCAGCAGCTTGGACCGTTTATCGGGGACCCAGTACTTC
TRBD1	-	TRBV7-3	TRBJ2-1	CASSPGGSYNEQFF	TGTGCCAGCAGCCCAGGGGGCTCCTACAATGAGCAGTTCTTC
-	-	TRBV10-3	TRBJ2-7	CAISESVNYEQYF	TGTGCCATCAGTGAGTCAGTGAACTACGAGCAGTACTTC
TRBD1	-	TRBV7-9	TRBJ2-7	CASSLGTGYEQYF	TGTGCCAGCAGCTTGGGGACAGGGTACGAGCAGTACTTC